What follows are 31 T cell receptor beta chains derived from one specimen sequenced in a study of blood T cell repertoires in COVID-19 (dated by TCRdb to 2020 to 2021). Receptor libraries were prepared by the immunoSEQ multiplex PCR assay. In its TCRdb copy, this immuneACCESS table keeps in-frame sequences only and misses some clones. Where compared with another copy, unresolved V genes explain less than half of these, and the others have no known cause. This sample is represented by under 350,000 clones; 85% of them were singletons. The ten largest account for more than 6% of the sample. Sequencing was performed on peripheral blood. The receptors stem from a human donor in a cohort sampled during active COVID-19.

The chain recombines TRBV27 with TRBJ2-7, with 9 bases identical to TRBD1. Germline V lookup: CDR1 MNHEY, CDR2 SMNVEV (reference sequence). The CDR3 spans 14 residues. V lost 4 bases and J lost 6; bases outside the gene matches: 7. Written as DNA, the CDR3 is TGTGCCAGCAGTTCAACAGGGGGCTTCTCCGAGCAGTACTTC. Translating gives CASSSTGGFSEQYF.

CDR3 bases: TGTGCCAGCAGTTTGCCGGCGGGCGGGGAGCTGTTTTTT. Translation gives CASSLPAGGELFF. The rearrangement uses TRBV6-5 and TRBJ2-2; D perhaps matches TRBD2 (5 bases). Trimming took off 4 bases at V and 7 bases at J, with 10 bases between the two ends. CDR3 size: 13 residues. Germline CDR1 and CDR2: MNHEY and SVGAGI.

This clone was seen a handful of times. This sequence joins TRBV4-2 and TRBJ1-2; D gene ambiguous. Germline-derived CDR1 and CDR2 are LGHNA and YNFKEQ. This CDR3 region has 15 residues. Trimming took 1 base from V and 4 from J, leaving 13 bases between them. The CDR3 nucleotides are TGTGCCAGCAGCCAAGGGCAGGAACAGCTCTATGGCTACACCTTC. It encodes CASSQGQEQLYGYTF.

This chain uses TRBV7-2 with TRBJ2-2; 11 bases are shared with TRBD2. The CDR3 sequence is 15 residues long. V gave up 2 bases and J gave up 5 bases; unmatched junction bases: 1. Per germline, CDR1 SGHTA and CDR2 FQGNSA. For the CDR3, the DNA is TGTGCCAGCAGCTTAATAGCGGGGGGGACCGGGGAGCTGTTTTTT. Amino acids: CASSLIAGGTGELFF.

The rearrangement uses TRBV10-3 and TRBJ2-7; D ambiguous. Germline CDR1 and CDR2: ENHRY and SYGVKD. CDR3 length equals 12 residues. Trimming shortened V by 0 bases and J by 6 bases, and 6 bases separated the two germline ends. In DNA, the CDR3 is TGTGCCATCAGTGAGTCTTCACTCGAGCAGTACTTC. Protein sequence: CAISESSLEQYF.

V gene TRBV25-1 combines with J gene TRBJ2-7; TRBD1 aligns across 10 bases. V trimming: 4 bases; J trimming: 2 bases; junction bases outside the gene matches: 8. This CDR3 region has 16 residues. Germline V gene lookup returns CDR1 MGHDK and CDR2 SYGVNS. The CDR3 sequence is CASSALGQGKTYEQYF. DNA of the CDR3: TGTGCCAGCAGTGCCTTGGGACAGGGGAAAACCTACGAGCAGTACTTC.

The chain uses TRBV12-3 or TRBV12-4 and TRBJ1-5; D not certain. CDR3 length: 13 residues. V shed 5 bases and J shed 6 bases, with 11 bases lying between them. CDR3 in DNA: TGTGCCAGCAGTAAAACAGCCGCTCAGCCCCAGCATTTT. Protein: CASSKTAAQPQHF.

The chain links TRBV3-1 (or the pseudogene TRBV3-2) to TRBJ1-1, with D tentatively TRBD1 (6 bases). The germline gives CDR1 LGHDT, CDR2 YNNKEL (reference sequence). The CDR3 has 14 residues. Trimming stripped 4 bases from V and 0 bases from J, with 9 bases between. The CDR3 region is CASSRDTVNTEAFF. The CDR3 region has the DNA TGTGCCAGCAGCCGGGACACCGTGAACACTGAAGCTTTCTTT.

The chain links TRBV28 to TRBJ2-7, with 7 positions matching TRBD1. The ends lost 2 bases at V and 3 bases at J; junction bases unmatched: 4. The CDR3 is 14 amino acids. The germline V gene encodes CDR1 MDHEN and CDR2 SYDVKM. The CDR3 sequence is CASSLPGQFYEQYF. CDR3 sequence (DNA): TGTGCCAGCAGTTTACCGGGACAGTTCTACGAGCAGTACTTC. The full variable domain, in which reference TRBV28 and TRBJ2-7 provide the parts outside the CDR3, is DVKVTQSSRYLVKRTGEKVFLECVQDMDHENMFWYRQDPGLGLRLIYFSYDVKMKEKGDIPEGYSVSREKKERFSLILESASTNQTSMYLCASSLPGQFYEQYFGPGTRLTVT.

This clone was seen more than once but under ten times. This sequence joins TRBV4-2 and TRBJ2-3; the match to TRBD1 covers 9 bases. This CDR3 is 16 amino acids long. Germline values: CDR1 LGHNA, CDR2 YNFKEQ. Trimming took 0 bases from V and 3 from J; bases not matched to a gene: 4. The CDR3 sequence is CASSQEDRGLTDTQYF. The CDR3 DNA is TGTGCCAGCAGCCAAGAGGACAGGGGATTGACAGATACGCAGTATTTT.

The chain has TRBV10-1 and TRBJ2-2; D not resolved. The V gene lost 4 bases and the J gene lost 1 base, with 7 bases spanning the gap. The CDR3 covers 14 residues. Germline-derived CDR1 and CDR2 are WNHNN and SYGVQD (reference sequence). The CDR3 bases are TGCGCCAGCAGTGTCTCCCTGAACACCGGGGAGCTGTTTTTT. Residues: CASSVSLNTGELFF.

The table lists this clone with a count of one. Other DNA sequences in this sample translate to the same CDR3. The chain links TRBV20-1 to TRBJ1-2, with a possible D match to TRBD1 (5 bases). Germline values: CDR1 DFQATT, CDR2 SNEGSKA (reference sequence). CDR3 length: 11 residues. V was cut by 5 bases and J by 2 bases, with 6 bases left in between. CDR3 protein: CSAQGNYGYTF. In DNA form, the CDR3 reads TGCAGTGCTCAGGGAAACTATGGCTACACCTTC.

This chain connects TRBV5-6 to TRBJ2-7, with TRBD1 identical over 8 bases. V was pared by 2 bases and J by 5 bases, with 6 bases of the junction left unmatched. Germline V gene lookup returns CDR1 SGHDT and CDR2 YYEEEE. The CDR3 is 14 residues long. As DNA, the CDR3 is TGTGCCAGCAGCTTTTACAGGGGGAAACACGAGCAGTACTTC. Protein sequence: CASSFYRGKHEQYF.

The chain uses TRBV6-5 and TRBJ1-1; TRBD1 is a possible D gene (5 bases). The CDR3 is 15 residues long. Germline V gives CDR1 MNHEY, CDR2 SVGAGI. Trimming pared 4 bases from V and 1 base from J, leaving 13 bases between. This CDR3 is CASSSGGDENTEAFF. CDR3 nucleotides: TGTGCCAGCAGTTCCGGGGGTGACGAGAACACTGAAGCTTTCTTT.

Here the CDR3 DNA reads TGTGCCAGCACCCCAACTAGCGGGGGGCACAATGAGCAGTTCTTC. Translated, it gives CASTPTSGGHNEQFF. V is TRBV6-5 and J is TRBJ2-1; TRBD2 matches 12 bases. Trimming took 7 bases from V and 5 from J; bases not matched to a gene: 6. Germline V gene data show CDR1 as MNHEY and CDR2 as SVGAGI. This CDR3 is 15 amino acids long.

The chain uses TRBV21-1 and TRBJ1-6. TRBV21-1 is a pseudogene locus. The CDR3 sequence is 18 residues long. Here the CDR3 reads CASSEKGLGLSGHSPLHF. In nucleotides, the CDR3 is TGTGCCAGCAGCGAAAAGGGGCTGGGACTCTCGGGACATTCACCCCTCCACTTT.

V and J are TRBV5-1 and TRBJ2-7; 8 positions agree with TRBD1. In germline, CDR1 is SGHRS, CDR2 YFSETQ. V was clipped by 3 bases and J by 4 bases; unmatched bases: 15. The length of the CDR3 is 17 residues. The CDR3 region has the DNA TGCGCCAGCAGCTGGGGAGCCGGACAGGGTCCTGTTTACGAGCAGTACTTC. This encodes CASSWGAGQGPVYEQYF.

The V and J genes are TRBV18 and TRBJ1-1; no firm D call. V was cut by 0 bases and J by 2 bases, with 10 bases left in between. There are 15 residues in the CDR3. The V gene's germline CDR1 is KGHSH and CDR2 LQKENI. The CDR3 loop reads CASSPPIAYNTEAFF. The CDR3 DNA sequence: TGTGCCAGCTCACCACCAATTGCCTACAACACTGAAGCTTTCTTT.

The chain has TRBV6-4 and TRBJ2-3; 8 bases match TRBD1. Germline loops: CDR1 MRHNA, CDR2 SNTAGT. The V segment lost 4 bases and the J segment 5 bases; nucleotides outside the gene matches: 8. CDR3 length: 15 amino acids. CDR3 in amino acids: CASSASTGVGDTQYF. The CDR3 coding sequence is TGTGCCAGCAGTGCGTCGACAGGGGTAGGAGATACGCAGTATTTT.

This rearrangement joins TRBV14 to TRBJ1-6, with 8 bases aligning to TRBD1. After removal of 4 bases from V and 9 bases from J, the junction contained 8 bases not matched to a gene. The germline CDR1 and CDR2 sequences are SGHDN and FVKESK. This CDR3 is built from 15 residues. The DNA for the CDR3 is TGTGCCAGCAGCCTCGGACAGGGCTCGAGTTCACCCCTCCACTTT. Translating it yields CASSLGQGSSSPLHF.

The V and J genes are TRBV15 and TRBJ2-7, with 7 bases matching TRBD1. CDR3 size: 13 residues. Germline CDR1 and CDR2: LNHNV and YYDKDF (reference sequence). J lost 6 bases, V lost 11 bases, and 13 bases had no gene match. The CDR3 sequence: CASGSRGIPEQYF. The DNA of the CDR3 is TGTGCCTCTGGGTCCAGGGGGATACCCGAGCAGTACTTC.

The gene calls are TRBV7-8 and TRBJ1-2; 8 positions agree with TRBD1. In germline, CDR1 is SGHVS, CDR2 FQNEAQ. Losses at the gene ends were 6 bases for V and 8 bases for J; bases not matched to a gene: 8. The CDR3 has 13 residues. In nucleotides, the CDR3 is TGTGCCAGCAGTTCCAGGGGGCGCGGAGGCTACACCTTC. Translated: CASSSRGRGGYTF.

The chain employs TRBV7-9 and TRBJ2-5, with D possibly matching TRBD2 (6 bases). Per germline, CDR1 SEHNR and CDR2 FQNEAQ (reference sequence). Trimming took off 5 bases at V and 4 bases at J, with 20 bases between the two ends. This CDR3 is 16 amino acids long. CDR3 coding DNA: TGTGCCAGCAGCGGAAGGCGGGACTCATCGGGAGAGACCCAGTACTTC. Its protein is CASSGRRDSSGETQYF. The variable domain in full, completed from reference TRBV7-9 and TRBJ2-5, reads DTGVSQNPRHKITKRGQNVTFRCDPISEHNRLYWYRQTLGQGPEFLTYFQNEAQLEKSRLLSDRFSAERPKGSFSTLEIQRTEQGDSAMYLCASSGRRDSSGETQYFGPGTRLLVL.

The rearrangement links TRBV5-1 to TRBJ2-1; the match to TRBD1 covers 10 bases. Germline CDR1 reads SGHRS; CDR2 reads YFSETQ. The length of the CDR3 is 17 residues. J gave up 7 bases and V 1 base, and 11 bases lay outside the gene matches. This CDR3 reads CASSLNRGQGIDNEQFF. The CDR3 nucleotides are TGCGCCAGCAGCTTGAACCGGGGACAGGGGATCGATAATGAGCAGTTCTTC.

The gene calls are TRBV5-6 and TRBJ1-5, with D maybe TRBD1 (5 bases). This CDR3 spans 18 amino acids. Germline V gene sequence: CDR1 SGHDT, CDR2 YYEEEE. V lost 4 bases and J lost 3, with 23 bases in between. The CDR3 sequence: CASSKKPGTRTNNQPQHF. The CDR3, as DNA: TGTGCCAGCAGCAAAAAACCAGGGACTAGGACCAACAATCAGCCCCAGCATTTT.

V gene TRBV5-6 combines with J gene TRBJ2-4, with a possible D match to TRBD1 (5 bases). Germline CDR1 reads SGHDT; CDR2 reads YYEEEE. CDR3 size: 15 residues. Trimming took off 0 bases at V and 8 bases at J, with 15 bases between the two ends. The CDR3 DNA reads TGTGCCAGCAGCTTGGTGGGGCCGAGGTTTTACATTCAGTACTTC. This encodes CASSLVGPRFYIQYF.

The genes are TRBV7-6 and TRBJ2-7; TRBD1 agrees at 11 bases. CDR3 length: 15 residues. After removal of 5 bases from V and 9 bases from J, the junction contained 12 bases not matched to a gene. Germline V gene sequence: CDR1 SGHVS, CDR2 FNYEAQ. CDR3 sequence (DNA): TGTGCCAGCAGCCACGGGACAGGGGGGGAATCTGTGCAGTACTTC. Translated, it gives CASSHGTGGESVQYF.

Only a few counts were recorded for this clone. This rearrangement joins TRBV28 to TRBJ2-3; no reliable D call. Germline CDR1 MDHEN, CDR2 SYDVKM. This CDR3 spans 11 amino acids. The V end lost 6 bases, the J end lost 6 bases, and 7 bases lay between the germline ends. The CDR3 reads CASRERDTQYF. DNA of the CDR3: TGTGCCAGCAGGGAGAGGGATACGCAGTATTTT.

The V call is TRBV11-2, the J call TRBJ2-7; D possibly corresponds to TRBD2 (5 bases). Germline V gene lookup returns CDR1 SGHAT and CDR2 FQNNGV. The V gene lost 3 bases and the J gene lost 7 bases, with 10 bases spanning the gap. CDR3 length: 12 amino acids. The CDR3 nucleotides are TGTGCCAGCAGCTTTCCGGGGAAAGAGCAGTACTTC. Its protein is CASSFPGKEQYF.

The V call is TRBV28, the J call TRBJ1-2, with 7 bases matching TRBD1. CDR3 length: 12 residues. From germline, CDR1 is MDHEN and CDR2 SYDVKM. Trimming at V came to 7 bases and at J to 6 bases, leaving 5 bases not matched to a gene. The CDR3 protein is CASTTGNDGYTF. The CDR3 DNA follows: TGTGCCAGCACGACAGGGAACGATGGCTACACCTTC.

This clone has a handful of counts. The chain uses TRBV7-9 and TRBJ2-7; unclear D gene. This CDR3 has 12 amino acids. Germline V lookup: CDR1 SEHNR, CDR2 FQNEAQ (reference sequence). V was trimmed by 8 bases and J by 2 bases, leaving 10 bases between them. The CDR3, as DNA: TGTGCCAGCTCGAGGTCGACCTACGAGCAGTACTTC. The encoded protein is CASSRSTYEQYF.